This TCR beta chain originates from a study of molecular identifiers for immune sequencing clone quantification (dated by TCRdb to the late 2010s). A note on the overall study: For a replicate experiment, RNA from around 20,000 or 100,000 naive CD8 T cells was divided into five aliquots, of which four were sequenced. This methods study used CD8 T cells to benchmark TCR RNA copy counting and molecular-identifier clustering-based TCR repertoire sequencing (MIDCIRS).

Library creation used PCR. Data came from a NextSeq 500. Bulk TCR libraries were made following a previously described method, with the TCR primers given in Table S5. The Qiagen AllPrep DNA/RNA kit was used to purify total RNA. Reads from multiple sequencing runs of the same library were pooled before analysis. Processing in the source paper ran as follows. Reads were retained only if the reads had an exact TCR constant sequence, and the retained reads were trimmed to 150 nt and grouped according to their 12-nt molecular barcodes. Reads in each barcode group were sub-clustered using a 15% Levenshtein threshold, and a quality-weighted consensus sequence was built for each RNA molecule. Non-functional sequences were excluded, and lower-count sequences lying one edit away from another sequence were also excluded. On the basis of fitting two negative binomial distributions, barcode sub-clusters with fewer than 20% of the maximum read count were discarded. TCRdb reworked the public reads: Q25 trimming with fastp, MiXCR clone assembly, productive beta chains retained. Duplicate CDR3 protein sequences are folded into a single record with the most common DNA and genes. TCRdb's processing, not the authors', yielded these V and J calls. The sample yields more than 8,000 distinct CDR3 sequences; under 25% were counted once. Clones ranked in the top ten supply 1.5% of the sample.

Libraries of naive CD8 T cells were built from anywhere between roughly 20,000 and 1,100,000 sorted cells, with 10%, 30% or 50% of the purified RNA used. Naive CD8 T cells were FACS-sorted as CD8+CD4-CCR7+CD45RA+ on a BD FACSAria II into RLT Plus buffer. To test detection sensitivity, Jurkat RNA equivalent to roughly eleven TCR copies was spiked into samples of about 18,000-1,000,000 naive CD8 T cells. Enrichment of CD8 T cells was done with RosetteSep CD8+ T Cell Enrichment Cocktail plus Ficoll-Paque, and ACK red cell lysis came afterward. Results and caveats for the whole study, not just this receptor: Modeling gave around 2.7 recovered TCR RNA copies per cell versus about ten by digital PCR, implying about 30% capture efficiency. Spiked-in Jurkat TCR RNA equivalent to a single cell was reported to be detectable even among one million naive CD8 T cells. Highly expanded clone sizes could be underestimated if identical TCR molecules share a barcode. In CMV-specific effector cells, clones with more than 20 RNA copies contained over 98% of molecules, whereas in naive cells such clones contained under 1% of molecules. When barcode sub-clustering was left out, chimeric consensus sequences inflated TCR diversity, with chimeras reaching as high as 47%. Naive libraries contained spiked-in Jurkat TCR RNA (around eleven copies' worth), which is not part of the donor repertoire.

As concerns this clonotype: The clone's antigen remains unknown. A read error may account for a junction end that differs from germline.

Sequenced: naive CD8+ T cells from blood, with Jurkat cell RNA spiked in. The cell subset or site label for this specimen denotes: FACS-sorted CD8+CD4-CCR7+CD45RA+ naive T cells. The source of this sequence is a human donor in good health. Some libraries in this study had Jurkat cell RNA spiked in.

The CDR3 is CASNLRAGELFF. The sequence in DNA is TGTGCTAGCAACTTGCGGGCCGGGGAGCTGTTTTTT. The chain is encoded by TRBV7-2 joined to TRBJ2-2; matching of 5 bases hints at TRBD2 as the D gene. In the germline V gene, CDR1 corresponds to SGHTA and CDR2 to FQGNSA. The CDR3 measures 12 amino acids from cysteine to phenylalanine. Here the CDR3 DNA is all that survives: 36 bases in frame from base 1.